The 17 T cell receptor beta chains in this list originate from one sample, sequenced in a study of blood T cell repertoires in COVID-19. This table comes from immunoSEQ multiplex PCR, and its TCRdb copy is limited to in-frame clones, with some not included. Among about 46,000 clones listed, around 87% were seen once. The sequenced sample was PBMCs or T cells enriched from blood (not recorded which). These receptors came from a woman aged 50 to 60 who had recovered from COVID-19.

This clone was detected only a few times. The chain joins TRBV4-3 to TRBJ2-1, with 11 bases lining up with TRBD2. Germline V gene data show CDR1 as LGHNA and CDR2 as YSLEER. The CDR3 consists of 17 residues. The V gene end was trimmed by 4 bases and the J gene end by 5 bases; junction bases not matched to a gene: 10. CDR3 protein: CASSRYQSLAGDNEQFF. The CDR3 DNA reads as TGCGCCAGCAGCCGCTACCAATCACTAGCGGGGGACAATGAGCAGTTCTTC.

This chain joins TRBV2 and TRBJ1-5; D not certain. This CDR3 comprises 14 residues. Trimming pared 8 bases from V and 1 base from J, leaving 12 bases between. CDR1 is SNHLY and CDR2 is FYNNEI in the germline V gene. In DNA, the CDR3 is TGTGCCAGCCGACTCACGGGGAGCAATCAGCCCCAGCATTTT. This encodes CASRLTGSNQPQHF.

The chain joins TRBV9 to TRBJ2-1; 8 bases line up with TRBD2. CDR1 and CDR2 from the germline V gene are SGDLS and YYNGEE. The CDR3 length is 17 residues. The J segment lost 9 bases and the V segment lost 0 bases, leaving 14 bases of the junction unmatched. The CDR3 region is CASSVGTGGHQGTEQFF. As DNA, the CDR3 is TGTGCCAGCAGCGTAGGGACGGGAGGGCATCAAGGTACTGAGCAGTTCTTC.

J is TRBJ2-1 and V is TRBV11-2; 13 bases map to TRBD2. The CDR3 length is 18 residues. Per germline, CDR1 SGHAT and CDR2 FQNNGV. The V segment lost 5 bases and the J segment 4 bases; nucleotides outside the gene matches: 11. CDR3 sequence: CASSPSRLAGGKYNEQFF. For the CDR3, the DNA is TGTGCCAGCAGCCCCTCCAGACTAGCGGGGGGTAAATACAATGAGCAGTTCTTC.

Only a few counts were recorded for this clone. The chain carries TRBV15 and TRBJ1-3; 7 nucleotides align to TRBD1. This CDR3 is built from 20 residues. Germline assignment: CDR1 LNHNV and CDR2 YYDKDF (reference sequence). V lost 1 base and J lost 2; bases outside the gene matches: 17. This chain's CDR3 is CATSRVRGPGRSLAGNTIYF. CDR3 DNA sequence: TGTGCCACCAGCAGAGTAAGGGGGCCAGGGAGGTCTTTGGCTGGAAACACCATATATTTT. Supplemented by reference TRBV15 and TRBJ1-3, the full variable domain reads DAMVIQNPRYQVTQFGKPVTLSCSQTLNHNVMYWYQQKSSQAPKLLFHYYDKDFNNEADTPDNFQSRRPNTSFCFLDIRSPGLGDTAMYLCATSRVRGPGRSLAGNTIYFGEGSWLTVV.

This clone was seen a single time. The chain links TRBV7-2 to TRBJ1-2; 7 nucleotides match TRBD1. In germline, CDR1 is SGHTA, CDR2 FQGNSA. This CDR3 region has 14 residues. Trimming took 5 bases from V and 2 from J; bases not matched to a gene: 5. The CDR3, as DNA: TGTGCCAGCAGCCCTCAGACAGGGAACTATGGCTACACCTTC. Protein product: CASSPQTGNYGYTF.

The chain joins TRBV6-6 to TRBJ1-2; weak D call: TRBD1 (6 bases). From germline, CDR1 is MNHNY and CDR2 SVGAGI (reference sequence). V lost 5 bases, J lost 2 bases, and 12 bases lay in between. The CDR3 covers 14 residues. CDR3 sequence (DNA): TGTGCCAGCAGTGGGGGCAGTTCAAACTATGGCTACACCTTC. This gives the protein CASSGGSSNYGYTF.

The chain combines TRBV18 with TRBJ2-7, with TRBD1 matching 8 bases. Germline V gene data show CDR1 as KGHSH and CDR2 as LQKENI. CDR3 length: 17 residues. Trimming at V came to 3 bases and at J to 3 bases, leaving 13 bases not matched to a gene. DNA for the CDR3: TGTGCCAGCTCACCCCAGAGACCGGGACAGGCCTACTACGAGCAGTACTTC. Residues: CASSPQRPGQAYYEQYF.

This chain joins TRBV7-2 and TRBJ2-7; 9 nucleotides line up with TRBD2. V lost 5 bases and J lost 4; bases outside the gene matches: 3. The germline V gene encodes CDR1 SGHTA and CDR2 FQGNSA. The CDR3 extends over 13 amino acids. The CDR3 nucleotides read TGTGCCAGCAGCATTAGCGGGGGATACGAGCAGTACTTC. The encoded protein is CASSISGGYEQYF.

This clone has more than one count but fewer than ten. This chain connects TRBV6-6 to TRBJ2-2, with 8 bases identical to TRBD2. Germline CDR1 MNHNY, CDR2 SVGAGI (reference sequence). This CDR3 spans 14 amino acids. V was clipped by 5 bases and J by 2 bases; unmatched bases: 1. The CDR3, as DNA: TGTGCCAGCAGTACTAGCGGTAACACCGGGGAGCTGTTTTTT. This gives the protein CASSTSGNTGELFF.

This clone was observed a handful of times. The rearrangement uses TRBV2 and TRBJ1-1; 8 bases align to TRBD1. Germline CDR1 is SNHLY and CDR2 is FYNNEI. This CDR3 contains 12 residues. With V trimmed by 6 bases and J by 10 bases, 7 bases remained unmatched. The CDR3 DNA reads TGTGCCAGCAGGACGGACAGGGAGGGAGCTTTCTTT. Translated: CASRTDREGAFF.

The CDR3 loop reads CASSLPLGQGQHTF. CDR3 DNA sequence: TGTGCCAGCAGCTTACCCTTGGGACAGGGTCAACACACCTTC. The rearrangement uses TRBV7-2 and TRBJ1-2; 9 nucleotides align to TRBD1. There are 14 residues in the CDR3. V was pared by 2 bases and J by 12 bases, with 10 bases of the junction left unmatched. Germline V gene lookup returns CDR1 SGHTA and CDR2 FQGNSA. Full variable domain (missing parts from reference TRBV7-2 and TRBJ1-2): GAGVSQSPSNKVTEKGKDVELRCDPISGHTALYWYRQSLGQGLEFLIYFQGNSAPDKSGLPSDRFSAERTGGSVSTLTIQRTQQEDSAVYLCASSLPLGQGQHTFGSGTRLTVV.

The CDR3 DNA follows: TGTGCCAGCAGCGGGCGGGACGGCGGGGATACGCAGTATTTT. It is translated as CASSGRDGGDTQYF. The chain is built from TRBV5-4 and TRBJ2-3, with D possibly being TRBD2 (6 bases). Trimming removed 4 bases at V and 6 bases at J, with 15 bases between. Germline lookup yields CDR1 SGHNT and CDR2 YYREEE (reference sequence). The CDR3 contains 14 residues.

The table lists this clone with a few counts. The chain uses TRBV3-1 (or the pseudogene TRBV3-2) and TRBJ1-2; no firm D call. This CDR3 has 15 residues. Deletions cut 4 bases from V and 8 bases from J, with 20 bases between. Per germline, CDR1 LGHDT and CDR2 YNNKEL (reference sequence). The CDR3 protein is CASSRRGPRKAGYTF. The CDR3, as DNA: TGTGCCAGCAGCCGCAGAGGCCCTCGAAAAGCGGGCTACACCTTC.

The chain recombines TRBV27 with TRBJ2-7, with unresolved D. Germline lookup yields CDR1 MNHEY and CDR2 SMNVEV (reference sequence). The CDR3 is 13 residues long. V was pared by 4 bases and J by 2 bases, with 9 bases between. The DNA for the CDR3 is TGTGCCAGCAGTTCCTCCCGCGCCTACGAGCAGTACTTC. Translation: CASSSSRAYEQYF.

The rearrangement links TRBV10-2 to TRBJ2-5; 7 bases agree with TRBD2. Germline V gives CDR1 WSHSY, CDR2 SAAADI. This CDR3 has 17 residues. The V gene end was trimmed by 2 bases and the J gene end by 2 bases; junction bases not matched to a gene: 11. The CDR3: CASSEGRKRDEQETQYF. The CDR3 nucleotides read TGCGCCAGCAGTGAGGGTCGGAAGCGGGACGAACAAGAGACCCAGTACTTC.

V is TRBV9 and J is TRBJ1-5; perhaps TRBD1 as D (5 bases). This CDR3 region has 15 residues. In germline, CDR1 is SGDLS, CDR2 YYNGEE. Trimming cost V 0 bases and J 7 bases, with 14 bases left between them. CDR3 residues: CASSVGSGWNQPQHF. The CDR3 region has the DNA TGTGCCAGCAGCGTAGGGTCAGGGTGGAACCAGCCCCAGCATTTT.